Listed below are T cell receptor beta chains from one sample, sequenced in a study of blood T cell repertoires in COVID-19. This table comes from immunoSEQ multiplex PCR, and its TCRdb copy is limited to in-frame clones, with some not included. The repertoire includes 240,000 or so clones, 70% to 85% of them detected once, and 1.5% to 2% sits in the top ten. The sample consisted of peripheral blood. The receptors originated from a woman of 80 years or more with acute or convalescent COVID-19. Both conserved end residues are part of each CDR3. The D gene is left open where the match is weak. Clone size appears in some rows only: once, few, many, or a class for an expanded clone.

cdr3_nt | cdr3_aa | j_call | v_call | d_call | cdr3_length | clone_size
TGTGCCAGCAGCGCAGACAGGCTCTCCTACAATGAGCAGTTCTTC | CASSADRLSYNEQFF | TRBJ2-1 | TRBV7-9 | - | 15 | once
TGTGCCAGCAGTTTTTTTGGGAGACAGGGTTGGTTC | CASSFFGRQGWF | TRBJ2-7 | TRBV28 | TRBD1 | 12 | -
TGTGCCAGCAGCGCTACCGGGACTAGCGGACACAATGAGCAGTTCTTC | CASSATGTSGHNEQFF | TRBJ2-1 | TRBV9 | TRBD2 | 16 | -
TGTGCCAGCAGTTACTCGGCAGGGAGGCGTCAGCCCCAGCATTTT | CASSYSAGRRQPQHF | TRBJ1-5 | TRBV6-2/TRBV6-3 | - | 15 | -
TGTGCCAGCAGCCAAGTGGGACAGGGGAGGATTGAGCAGTTCTTC | CASSQVGQGRIEQFF | TRBJ2-1 | TRBV4-2 | TRBD1 | 15 | many
TGTGCCAGCAGGGACTCTCGGGCCTCTAATGAAAAACTGTTTTTT | CASRDSRASNEKLFF | TRBJ1-4 | TRBV2 | - | 15 | few
TGTGCCAGCAGTTTACGCGCGAGAATTGAGCTGTTTTTT | CASSLRARIELFF | TRBJ2-2 | TRBV12-3/TRBV12-4 | - | 13 | -
TGTGCCAGCAGTGAAGGAGGGGGAGGGGTGACCCAGTACTTC | CASSEGGGGVTQYF | TRBJ2-5 | TRBV6-1 | - | 14 | -
TGTGCCAGCAGGCGAGCGGAGGAGAATGAGCAGTTCTTC | CASRRAEENEQFF | TRBJ2-1 | TRBV7-8 | - | 13 | -
TGTGCCAGCAGTTTAGCGGGTCGCGAGCAGTACTTC | CASSLAGREQYF | TRBJ2-7 | TRBV28 | - | 12 | -
TGTGCCAGCTCGCCAGCAAACCGGGATGCGGGAGAGCAGTTCTTC | CASSPANRDAGEQFF | TRBJ2-1 | TRBV18 | - | 15 | -
TGTGCCAGCAGTCAAGGGAGGACTGGAAACACCATATATTTT | CASSQGRTGNTIYF | TRBJ1-3 | TRBV6-2/TRBV6-3 | - | 14 | few
TGTGCCAGCAGTTACTCGACAGGAAACAATGAGCAGTTCTTC | CASSYSTGNNEQFF | TRBJ2-1 | TRBV6-2/TRBV6-3 | - | 14 | -
TGTGCCACCAAGGGGGACAGGGCCCATGAGCAGTTCTTC | CATKGDRAHEQFF | TRBJ2-1 | TRBV30 | TRBD1 | 13 | -
TGTGCCAGCAGTTTAAACGGACACGGAGTGGGCAATCAGCCCCAGCATTTT | CASSLNGHGVGNQPQHF | TRBJ1-5 | TRBV27 | - | 17 | -
TGTGCCAGCAGCGTAGCTAGCGGGGGTTCCTACGAGCAGTACTTC | CASSVASGGSYEQYF | TRBJ2-7 | TRBV9 | TRBD2 | 15 | -
TGCGCCAGCAGCCAAGTCCCCGACGGGACTGAAGCTTTCTTT | CASSQVPDGTEAFF | TRBJ1-1 | TRBV4-3 | - | 14 | -
TGTGCCAGCAGCCCCTCTCTAGCCTCGAACACCGGGGAGCTGTTTTTT | CASSPSLASNTGELFF | TRBJ2-2 | TRBV7-6 | - | 16 | -
TGTGCCAGCAGTGACAGGGCAGGGGCCGGTCAGCCCCAGCATTTT | CASSDRAGAGQPQHF | TRBJ1-5 | TRBV6-4 | - | 15 | -
TGTGCCAGCAGTACCGGGACAGGTGGGGAAAAACTGTTTTTT | CASSTGTGGEKLFF | TRBJ1-4 | TRBV7-9 | TRBD1 | 14 | -
TGTGCCAGCAATACGGGACAGGGGAGGGGAAACACCATATATTTT | CASNTGQGRGNTIYF | TRBJ1-3 | TRBV28 | TRBD1 | 15 | once
TGTGCCAGCAACGACAGGGGCCGGAACACTGAAGCTTTCTTT | CASNDRGRNTEAFF | TRBJ1-1 | TRBV2 | TRBD1 | 14 | -
TGTGCCAGCAGTTTTGGCGGGGCTAGCGGGGAAGGGGAGACCCAGTACTTC | CASSFGGASGEGETQYF | TRBJ2-5 | TRBV28 | TRBD2 | 17 | once
TGTGCCAGCAGCCAAGGAGCGGGAGGGCCTTACGAGCAGTACTTC | CASSQGAGGPYEQYF | TRBJ2-7 | TRBV3-1/TRBV3-2 | TRBD2 | 15 | -
TGTGCCAGCAGTCGACTAGCGGGAGCGGGGACCCAGTACTTC | CASSRLAGAGTQYF | TRBJ2-5 | TRBV25-1 | TRBD2 | 14 | -
TGTGCCTGGAGCTCGTCTAGGTTAACAACTAATGAAAAACTGTTTTTT | CAWSSSRLTTNEKLFF | TRBJ1-4 | TRBV30 | - | 16 | -
TGTGCCACCGAGGACAGGGGGCGGGCGAGCAATCAGCCCCAGCATTTT | CATEDRGRASNQPQHF | TRBJ1-5 | TRBV19 | TRBD1 | 16 | -
TGTGCCATACGTAGGGGACAGAACTATGGCTACACCTTC | CAIRRGQNYGYTF | TRBJ1-2 | TRBV6-6 | TRBD1 | 13 | -
TGTGCCAGCAGCCCACGGACAGGGGGTTCCTACGAGCAGTACTTC | CASSPRTGGSYEQYF | TRBJ2-7 | TRBV11-2 | TRBD1 | 15 | -
TGTGCCAGTAAGGGAGTAGGGACTCCCTCTGGAAACACCATATATTTT | CASKGVGTPSGNTIYF | TRBJ1-3 | TRBV19 | - | 16 | -
TGTGCCAGCAGCTGGACCCTAACAGGGGGGCAAGAGACCCAGTACTTC | CASSWTLTGGQETQYF | TRBJ2-5 | TRBV5-6 | TRBD1 | 16 | -
TGCAGCGTTGGAGGCCCAAGGCCTAACACCGGGGAGCTGTTTTTT | CSVGGPRPNTGELFF | TRBJ2-2 | TRBV29-1 | - | 15 | few
TGTGCCAGCAGCCAAAATCGGAATTCACCCCTCCACTTT | CASSQNRNSPLHF | TRBJ1-6 | TRBV14 | - | 13 | -
TGTGCCAGCAGCTTAGGGGTGGGCGGAACTGAAGCTTTCTTT | CASSLGVGGTEAFF | TRBJ1-1 | TRBV5-8 | - | 14 | -
TGTGCCAGTAGTATTACCAGGGGTAATGAGCAGTTCTTC | CASSITRGNEQFF | TRBJ2-1 | TRBV19 | - | 13 | -
TGTGCCAGCAGTCTGCAGGGGGGCCCAGATACGCAGTATTTT | CASSLQGGPDTQYF | TRBJ2-3 | TRBV6-5 | - | 14 | -
TGTGCCAGCAGCCCAGGGAATCCGAATGGCTACACCTTC | CASSPGNPNGYTF | TRBJ1-2 | TRBV7-9 | - | 13 | -
TGTGCCAGCAGCCAGGGACAGCGTTCTGGAAACACCATATATTTT | CASSQGQRSGNTIYF | TRBJ1-3 | TRBV2 | TRBD1 | 15 | -
TGTGCCAGCAGCGTAGTAGGGGATCAGCCCCAGCATTTT | CASSVVGDQPQHF | TRBJ1-5 | TRBV9 | - | 13 | -
TGTGCCAGCTCATCCGCGGGCCGGACCATTAAGGAGATCCAAGAGACCCAGTACTTC | CASSSAGRTIKEIQETQYF | TRBJ2-5 | TRBV18 | - | 19 | -
TGTGCCAGCAGTGAAGACTTGAGGGGACATCCCTCCTACGAGCAGTACTTC | CASSEDLRGHPSYEQYF | TRBJ2-7 | TRBV6-1 | - | 17 | once
TGTGCCAGCAGTAAGAAACAGGGCTCTGAAGCTTTCTTT | CASSKKQGSEAFF | TRBJ1-1 | TRBV6-5 | - | 13 | -